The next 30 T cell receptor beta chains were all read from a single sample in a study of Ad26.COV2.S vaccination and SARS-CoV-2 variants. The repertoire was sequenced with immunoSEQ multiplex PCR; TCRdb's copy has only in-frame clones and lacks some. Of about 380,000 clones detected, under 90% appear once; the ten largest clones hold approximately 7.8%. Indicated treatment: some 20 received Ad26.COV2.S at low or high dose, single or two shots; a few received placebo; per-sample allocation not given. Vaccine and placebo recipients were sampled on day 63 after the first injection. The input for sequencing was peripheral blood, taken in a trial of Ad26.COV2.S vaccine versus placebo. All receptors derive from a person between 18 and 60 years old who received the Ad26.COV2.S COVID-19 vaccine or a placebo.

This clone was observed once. DNA for the CDR3: TGTGCCAGCAGCCAGGCGGGGCAGGGAGGCTACACCTTC. It is translated as CASSQAGQGGYTF. This chain connects TRBV3-1 (or the pseudogene TRBV3-2) to TRBJ1-2; TRBD1 might be the D (5 bases). V was pared by 3 bases and J by 8 bases, with 13 bases between. Looked up from germline, CDR1 is LGHDT and CDR2 is YNNKEL (reference sequence). The CDR3 consists of 13 residues.

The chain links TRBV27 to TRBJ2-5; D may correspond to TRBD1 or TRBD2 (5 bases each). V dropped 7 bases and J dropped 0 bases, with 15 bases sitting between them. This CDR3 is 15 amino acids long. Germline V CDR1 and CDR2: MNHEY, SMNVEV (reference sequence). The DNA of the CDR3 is TGTGCCAGCACTCCCGGGACGGCTTACCAAGAGACCCAGTACTTC. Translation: CASTPGTAYQETQYF.

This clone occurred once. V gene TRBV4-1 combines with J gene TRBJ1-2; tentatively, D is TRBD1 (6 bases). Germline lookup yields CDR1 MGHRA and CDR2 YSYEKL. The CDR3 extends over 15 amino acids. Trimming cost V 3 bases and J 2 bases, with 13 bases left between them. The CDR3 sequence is CASSQSRGGNYGYTF. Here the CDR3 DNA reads TGCGCCAGCAGCCAGTCAAGGGGGGGAAACTATGGCTACACCTTC.

CDR3 loop: CASSYSIVGMGYTF. CDR3 coding DNA: TGTGCCAGCAGTTACTCGATAGTCGGGATGGGCTACACCTTC. This chain uses TRBV6-5 with TRBJ1-2, with D unclear. Germline values: CDR1 MNHEY, CDR2 SVGAGI. Trimming shortened V by 0 bases and J by 8 bases, and 13 bases separated the two germline ends. CDR3 length: 14 residues.

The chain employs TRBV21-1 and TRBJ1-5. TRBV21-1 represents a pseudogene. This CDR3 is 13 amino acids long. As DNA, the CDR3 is TGTGCCAGCAGCCGACGGGCATATCAGCCCCAGCATTTT. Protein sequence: CASSRRAYQPQHF.

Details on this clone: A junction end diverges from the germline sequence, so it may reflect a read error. Here the CDR3 DNA reads TGTGCCAGCAGTCTCCGAGGGACTAGCGGTACGCACTTC. Translating it yields CASSLRGTSGTHF. This sequence joins TRBV7-2 and TRBJ2-5, with 11 bases aligning to TRBD2. Germline CDR1 reads SGHTA; CDR2 reads FQGNSA. This CDR3 is 13 amino acids long.

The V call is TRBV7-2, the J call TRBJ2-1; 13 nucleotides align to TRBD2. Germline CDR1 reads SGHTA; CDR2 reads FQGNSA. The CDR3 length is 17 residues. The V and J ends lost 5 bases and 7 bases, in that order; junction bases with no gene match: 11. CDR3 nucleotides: TGTGCCAGCAGCCGGACCTTACTAGCGGGGGGGCCGAATGAGCAGTTCTTC. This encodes CASSRTLLAGGPNEQFF. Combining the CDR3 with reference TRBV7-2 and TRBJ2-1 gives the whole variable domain GAGVSQSPSNKVTEKGKDVELRCDPISGHTALYWYRQSLGQGLEFLIYFQGNSAPDKSGLPSDRFSAERTGGSVSTLTIQRTQQEDSAVYLCASSRTLLAGGPNEQFFGPGTRLTVL.

The CDR3 nucleotides read TGTGCCAGTAGTCTCCGGGACAGTCACCACCGTTTAACTAATGAAAAACTGTTTTTT. Its translation: CASSLRDSHHRLTNEKLFF. The chain links TRBV19 to TRBJ1-4, with 7 nucleotides matching TRBD1. The CDR3 runs 19 residues. Germline CDR1 reads LNHDA; CDR2 reads SQIVND (reference sequence). V was clipped by 5 bases and J by 1 base; unmatched bases: 16.

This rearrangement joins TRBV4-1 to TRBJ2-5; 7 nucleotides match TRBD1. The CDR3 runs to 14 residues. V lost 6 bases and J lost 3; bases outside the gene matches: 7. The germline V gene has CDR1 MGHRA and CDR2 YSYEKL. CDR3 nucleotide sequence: TGCGCCAGCAGGAGGGACAGCAACGAAGAGACCCAGTACTTC. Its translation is CASRRDSNEETQYF.

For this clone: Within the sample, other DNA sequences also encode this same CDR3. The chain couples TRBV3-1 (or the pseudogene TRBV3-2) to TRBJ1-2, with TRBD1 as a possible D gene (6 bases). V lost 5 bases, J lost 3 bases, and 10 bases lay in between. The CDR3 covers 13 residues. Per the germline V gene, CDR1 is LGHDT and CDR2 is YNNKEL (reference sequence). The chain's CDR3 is CASSRTGYYGYTF. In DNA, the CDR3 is TGTGCCAGCAGCAGAACAGGGTACTATGGCTACACCTTC.

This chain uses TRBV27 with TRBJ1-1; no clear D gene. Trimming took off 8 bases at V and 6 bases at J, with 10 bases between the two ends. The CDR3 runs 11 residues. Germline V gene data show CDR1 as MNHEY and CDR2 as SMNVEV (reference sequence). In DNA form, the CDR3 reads TGTGCCAGCGGTTGGGTCTCTGAAGCTTTCTTT. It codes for CASGWVSEAFF.

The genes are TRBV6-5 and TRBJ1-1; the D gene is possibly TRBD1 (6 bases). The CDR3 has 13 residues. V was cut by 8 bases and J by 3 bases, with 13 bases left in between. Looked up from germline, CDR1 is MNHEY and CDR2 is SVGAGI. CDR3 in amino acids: CASGQNGDTEAFF. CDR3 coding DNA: TGTGCCAGCGGACAGAACGGGGACACTGAAGCTTTCTTT.

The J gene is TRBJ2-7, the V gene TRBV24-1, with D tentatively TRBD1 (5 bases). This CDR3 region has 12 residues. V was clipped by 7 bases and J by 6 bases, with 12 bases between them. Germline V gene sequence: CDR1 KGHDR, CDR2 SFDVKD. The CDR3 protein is CATRGPGAEQYF. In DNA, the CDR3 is TGTGCCACCAGAGGCCCTGGGGCCGAGCAGTACTTC.

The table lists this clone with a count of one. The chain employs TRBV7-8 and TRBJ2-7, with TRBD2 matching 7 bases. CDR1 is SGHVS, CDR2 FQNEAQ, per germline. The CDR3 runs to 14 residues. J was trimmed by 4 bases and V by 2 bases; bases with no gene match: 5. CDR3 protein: CASSLIAGVYEQYF. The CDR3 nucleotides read TGTGCCAGCAGCTTAATTGCGGGGGTGTACGAGCAGTACTTC.

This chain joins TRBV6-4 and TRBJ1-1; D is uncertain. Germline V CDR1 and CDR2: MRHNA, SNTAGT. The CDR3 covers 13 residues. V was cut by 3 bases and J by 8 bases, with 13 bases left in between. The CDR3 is CASSEFLSSEAFF. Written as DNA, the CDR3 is TGTGCCAGCAGTGAGTTCTTGAGCTCAGAAGCTTTCTTT.

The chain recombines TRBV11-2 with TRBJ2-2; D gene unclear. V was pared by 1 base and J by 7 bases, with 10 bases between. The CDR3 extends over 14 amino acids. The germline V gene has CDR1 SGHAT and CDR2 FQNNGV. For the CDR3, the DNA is TGTGCCAGCAGCTTAGGCCAGCATGTCGGGGAGCTGTTTTTT. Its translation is CASSLGQHVGELFF.

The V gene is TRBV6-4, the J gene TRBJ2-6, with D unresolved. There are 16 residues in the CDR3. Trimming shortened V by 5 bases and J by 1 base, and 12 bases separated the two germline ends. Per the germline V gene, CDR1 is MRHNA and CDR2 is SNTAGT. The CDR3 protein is CASSPVALSGANVLTF. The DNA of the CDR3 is TGTGCCAGCAGTCCCGTCGCCCTTTCTGGGGCCAACGTCCTGACTTTC.

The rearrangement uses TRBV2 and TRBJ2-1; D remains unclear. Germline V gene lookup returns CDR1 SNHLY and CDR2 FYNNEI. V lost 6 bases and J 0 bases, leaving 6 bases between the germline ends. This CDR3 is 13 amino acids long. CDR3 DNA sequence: TGTGCCAGCAGGACCTACTCCTACAATGAGCAGTTCTTC. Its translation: CASRTYSYNEQFF.

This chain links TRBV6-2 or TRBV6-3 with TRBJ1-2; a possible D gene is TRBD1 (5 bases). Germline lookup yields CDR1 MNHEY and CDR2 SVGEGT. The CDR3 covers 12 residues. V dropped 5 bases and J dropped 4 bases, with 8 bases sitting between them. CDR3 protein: CASSRQGYGYTF. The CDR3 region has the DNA TGTGCCAGCAGTCGGCAGGGCTATGGCTACACCTTC.

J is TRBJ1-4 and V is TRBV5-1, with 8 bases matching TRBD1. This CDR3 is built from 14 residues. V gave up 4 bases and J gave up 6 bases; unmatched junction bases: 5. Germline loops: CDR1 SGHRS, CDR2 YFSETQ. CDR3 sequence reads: CASSRDRRHEKLFF. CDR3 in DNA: TGCGCCAGCAGCCGGGACAGGAGGCATGAAAAACTGTTTTTT. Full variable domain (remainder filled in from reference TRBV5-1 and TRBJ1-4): KAGVTQTPRYLIKTRGQQVTLSCSPISGHRSVSWYQQTPGQGLQFLFEYFSETQRNKGNFPGRFSGRQFSNSRSEMNVSTLELGDSALYLCASSRDRRHEKLFFGSGTQLSVL.

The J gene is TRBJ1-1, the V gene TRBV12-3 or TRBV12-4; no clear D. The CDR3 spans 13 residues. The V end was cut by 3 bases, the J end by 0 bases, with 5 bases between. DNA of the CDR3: TGTGCCAGCAGTTTTACGGTGAACACTGAAGCTTTCTTT. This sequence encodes CASSFTVNTEAFF.

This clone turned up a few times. The CDR3 sequence: CASSLLGTKNSPLHF. The CDR3 nucleotides read TGTGCCAGCTCCCTTTTGGGGACGAAGAATTCACCCCTCCACTTT. The chain joins TRBV18 to TRBJ1-6; D possibly corresponds to TRBD1 (5 bases). The V gene lost 6 bases and the J gene lost 7 bases, with 16 bases spanning the gap. The CDR3 extends over 15 amino acids. CDR1 KGHSH and CDR2 LQKENI come from the germline V gene.

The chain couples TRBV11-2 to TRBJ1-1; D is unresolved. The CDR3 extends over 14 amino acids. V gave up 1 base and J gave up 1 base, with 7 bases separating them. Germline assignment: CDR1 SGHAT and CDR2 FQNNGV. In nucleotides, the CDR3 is TGTGCCAGCAGCTTAGTTCCAGGGAACACTGAAGCTTTCTTT. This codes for CASSLVPGNTEAFF. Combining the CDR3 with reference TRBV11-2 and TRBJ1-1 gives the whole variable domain EAGVAQSPRYKIIEKRQSVAFWCNPISGHATLYWYQQILGQGPKLLIQFQNNGVVDDSQLPKDRFSAERLKGVDSTLKIQPAKLEDSAVYLCASSLVPGNTEAFFGQGTRLTVV.

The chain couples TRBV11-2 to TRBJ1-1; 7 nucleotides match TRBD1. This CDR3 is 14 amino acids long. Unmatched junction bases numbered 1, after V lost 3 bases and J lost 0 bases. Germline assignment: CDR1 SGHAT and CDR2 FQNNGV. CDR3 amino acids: CASSFGTVNTEAFF. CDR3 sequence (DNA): TGTGCCAGCAGCTTTGGGACAGTGAACACTGAAGCTTTCTTT.

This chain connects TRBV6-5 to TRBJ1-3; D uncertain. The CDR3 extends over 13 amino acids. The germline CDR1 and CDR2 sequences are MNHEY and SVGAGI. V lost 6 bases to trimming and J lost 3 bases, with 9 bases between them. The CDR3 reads CASSRFGGNTIYF. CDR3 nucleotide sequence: TGTGCCAGCAGCCGCTTTGGTGGAAACACCATATATTTT.

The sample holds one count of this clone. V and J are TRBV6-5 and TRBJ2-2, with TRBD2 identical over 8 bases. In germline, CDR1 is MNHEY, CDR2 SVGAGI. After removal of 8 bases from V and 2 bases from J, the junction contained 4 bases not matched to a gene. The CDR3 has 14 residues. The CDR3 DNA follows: TGTGCCAGCGAGCGGGGGATAAACACCGGGGAGCTGTTTTTT. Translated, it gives CASERGINTGELFF.

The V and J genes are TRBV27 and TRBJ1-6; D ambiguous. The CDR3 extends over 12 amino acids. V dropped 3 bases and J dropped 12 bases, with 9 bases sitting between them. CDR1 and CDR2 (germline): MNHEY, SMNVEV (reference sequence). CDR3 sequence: CASSFSAGPLHF. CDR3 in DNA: TGTGCCAGCAGTTTCTCGGCCGGACCCCTCCACTTT.

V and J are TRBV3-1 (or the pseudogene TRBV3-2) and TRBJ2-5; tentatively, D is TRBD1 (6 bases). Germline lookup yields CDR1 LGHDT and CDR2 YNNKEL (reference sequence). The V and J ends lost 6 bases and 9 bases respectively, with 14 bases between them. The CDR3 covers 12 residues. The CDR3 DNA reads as TGTGCCAGCAGAAAACAGGGAAGAGCCCAGTACTTC. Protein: CASRKQGRAQYF.

The CDR3 reads CASSRGGGMGNEQFF. The CDR3 DNA sequence: TGCGCCAGCAGCAGGGGAGGGGGTATGGGTAATGAGCAGTTCTTC. This chain connects TRBV5-1 to TRBJ2-1; possible D gene TRBD2, 7 bases. The CDR3 runs to 15 residues. The germline V gene has CDR1 SGHRS and CDR2 YFSETQ. Trimming left V 4 bases short and J 7 bases short, with 18 bases between.

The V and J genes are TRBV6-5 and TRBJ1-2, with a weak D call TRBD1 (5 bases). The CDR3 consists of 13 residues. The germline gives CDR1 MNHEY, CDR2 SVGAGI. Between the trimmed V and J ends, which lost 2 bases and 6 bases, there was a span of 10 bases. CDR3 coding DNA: TGTGCCAGCAGTTACGAAGGGGCAGATGGCTACACCTTC. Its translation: CASSYEGADGYTF.